These T cell receptor beta chains were read from a single sample in a study of beta chain features in type 1 diabetes. The table came from immunoSEQ multiplex PCR; TCRdb's copy has only in-frame clones and leaves some out. This sample has roughly 400,000 clones, with around 10% found just once. Source material: central memory CD4+ T cells from blood. These TCRs come from a man aged 25 to 45 with type 1 diabetes. Each CDR3 is given with its conserved first and last residue. The order of the fields is V gene, J gene, clone size, D gene, CDR3 protein, CDR3 DNA. A D gene is named only where the DNA matches it firmly. Not every row has a clone size; where given, it reads once, few, many or a size class.

v_gene: TRBV7-4
j_gene: TRBJ1-3
abundance: -
d_gene: -
CDR3aa: CASSSGTHSGNTIYF
CDR3nt: TGTGCCAGCAGCTCCGGGACCCACTCTGGAAACACCATATATTTT

v_gene: TRBV7-2
j_gene: TRBJ2-5
abundance: few
d_gene: -
CDR3aa: CASSLGGPDQETQYF
CDR3nt: TGTGCCAGCAGCTTAGGGGGACCGGACCAAGAGACCCAGTACTTC

v_gene: TRBV27
j_gene: TRBJ2-7
abundance: -
d_gene: -
CDR3aa: CASKANEQYF
CDR3nt: TGTGCCAGCAAGGCAAACGAGCAGTACTTC

v_gene: TRBV11-2
j_gene: TRBJ1-2
abundance: -
d_gene: -
CDR3aa: CASSRTPGSYGYTF
CDR3nt: TGTGCCAGCAGCCGGACTCCGGGGTCCTATGGCTACACCTTC

v_gene: TRBV28
j_gene: TRBJ2-1
abundance: -
d_gene: TRBD1
CDR3aa: CASREDRVQYNEQFF
CDR3nt: TGTGCCAGCAGGGAGGACAGGGTCCAGTACAATGAGCAGTTCTTC

v_gene: TRBV5-1
j_gene: TRBJ2-7
abundance: -
d_gene: TRBD1
CDR3aa: CASSKLEGQGVYEQYF
CDR3nt: TGCGCCAGCAGCAAATTAGAGGGACAGGGAGTTTACGAGCAGTACTTC

v_gene: TRBV2
j_gene: TRBJ1-1
abundance: -
d_gene: -
CDR3aa: CASRGEGNTEAFF
CDR3nt: TGTGCCAGCAGGGGGGAGGGAAACACTGAAGCTTTCTTT

v_gene: TRBV6-5
j_gene: TRBJ2-1
abundance: few
d_gene: -
CDR3aa: CASRPRETYNEQFF
CDR3nt: TGTGCCAGCAGGCCGAGGGAGACCTACAATGAGCAGTTCTTC

v_gene: TRBV7-2
j_gene: TRBJ2-4
abundance: -
d_gene: TRBD2
CDR3aa: CASSLGTSGSKNIQYF
CDR3nt: TGTGCCAGCAGCTTAGGGACTAGCGGATCCAAAAACATTCAGTACTTC

v_gene: TRBV5-4
j_gene: TRBJ2-3
abundance: few
d_gene: TRBD1
CDR3aa: CASSSGTGGADTQYF
CDR3nt: TGCGCCAGCAGCTCGGGGACAGGGGGCGCGGATACGCAGTATTTT

v_gene: TRBV10-3
j_gene: TRBJ2-3
abundance: -
d_gene: TRBD2
CDR3aa: CAISESGLAGTDTQYF
CDR3nt: TGTGCCATCAGTGAGTCAGGACTAGCGGGCACAGATACGCAGTATTTT

v_gene: TRBV7-2
j_gene: TRBJ2-1
abundance: many
d_gene: TRBD1
CDR3aa: CASPSKGAAYNEQFF
CDR3nt: TGTGCCAGCCCCTCTAAGGGGGCAGCATACAATGAGCAGTTCTTC

v_gene: TRBV28
j_gene: TRBJ1-5
abundance: -
d_gene: -
CDR3aa: CASGTQEINQPQHF
CDR3nt: TGTGCCAGCGGAACTCAGGAGATTAATCAGCCCCAGCATTTT

v_gene: TRBV6-1
j_gene: TRBJ1-5
abundance: few
d_gene: -
CDR3aa: CASSGTKQKPNNQPQHF
CDR3nt: TGTGCCAGCAGTGGGACAAAACAAAAACCAAACAATCAGCCCCAGCATTTT

v_gene: TRBV12-2
j_gene: TRBJ2-3
abundance: -
d_gene: -
CDR3aa: CASRLVLTSGMGVTQYF
CDR3nt: TGTGCAAGTCGCTTAGTTTTGACTAGCGGGATGGGGGTTACGCAGTATTTT

v_gene: TRBV7-2
j_gene: TRBJ1-1
abundance: -
d_gene: TRBD1
CDR3aa: CASSGGQGQTEAFF
CDR3nt: TGTGCCAGCAGCGGCGGACAGGGTCAAACTGAAGCTTTCTTT

v_gene: TRBV9
j_gene: TRBJ2-2
abundance: few
d_gene: TRBD2
CDR3aa: CASSVDLAGTGELFF
CDR3nt: TGTGCCAGCAGCGTAGACCTAGCGGGTACCGGGGAGCTGTTTTTT

v_gene: TRBV10-3
j_gene: TRBJ1-3
abundance: many
d_gene: -
CDR3aa: CAISEFQGSYSGNTIYF
CDR3nt: TGTGCCATCAGTGAGTTTCAGGGGTCCTACTCTGGAAACACCATATATTTT

v_gene: TRBV4-1
j_gene: TRBJ2-3
abundance: many
d_gene: -
CDR3aa: CASSQGGSTDTQYF
CDR3nt: TGCGCCAGCAGCCAAGGAGGAAGCACAGATACGCAGTATTTT

v_gene: TRBV30
j_gene: TRBJ2-1
abundance: few
d_gene: TRBD2
CDR3aa: CASLAGYEQFF
CDR3nt: TGTGCCTCCCTAGCGGGGTATGAGCAGTTCTTC

v_gene: TRBV7-3
j_gene: TRBJ2-3
abundance: few
d_gene: TRBD2
CDR3aa: CASSPPGGDTQYF
CDR3nt: TGTGCCAGCAGCCCACCGGGGGGAGATACGCAGTATTTT

v_gene: TRBV7-2
j_gene: TRBJ2-3
abundance: few
d_gene: -
CDR3aa: CASSRAYSDTQYF
CDR3nt: TGTGCCAGCAGCCGCGCATACTCAGATACGCAGTATTTT

v_gene: TRBV25-1
j_gene: TRBJ2-7
abundance: -
d_gene: -
CDR3aa: CASRASYEQYF
CDR3nt: TGTGCCAGCAGGGCAAGCTACGAGCAGTACTTC

v_gene: TRBV18
j_gene: TRBJ2-6
abundance: once
d_gene: -
CDR3aa: CASSPLGTSGANVLTF
CDR3nt: TGTGCCAGCTCCCCCCTAGGTACATCTGGGGCCAACGTCCTGACTTTC

v_gene: TRBV20-1
j_gene: TRBJ1-1
abundance: -
d_gene: -
CDR3aa: CSAKFRTEAFF
CDR3nt: TGCAGTGCTAAGTTTCGTACTGAAGCTTTCTTT

v_gene: TRBV29-1
j_gene: TRBJ2-1
abundance: few
d_gene: TRBD2
CDR3aa: CSGGLAGANNEQFF
CDR3nt: TGCAGCGGGGGACTAGCGGGGGCCAACAATGAGCAGTTCTTC

v_gene: TRBV2
j_gene: TRBJ2-7
abundance: few
d_gene: -
CDR3aa: CASSKPDPPGTPSYEQYF
CDR3nt: TGTGCCAGCAGCAAACCCGATCCCCCAGGGACTCCTTCCTACGAGCAGTACTTC

v_gene: TRBV30
j_gene: TRBJ2-1
abundance: few
d_gene: -
CDR3aa: CAGGPRPTYNEQFF
CDR3nt: TGTGCCGGCGGGCCGAGACCCACATACAATGAGCAGTTCTTC

v_gene: TRBV29-1
j_gene: TRBJ2-5
abundance: many
d_gene: TRBD2
CDR3aa: CSVGELAGTETQYF
CDR3nt: TGCAGCGTAGGGGAACTAGCGGGAACGGAGACCCAGTACTTC

v_gene: TRBV5-1
j_gene: TRBJ2-6
abundance: -
d_gene: TRBD1
CDR3aa: CARSSGGHSGANVLTF
CDR3nt: TGCGCCCGCAGCTCAGGGGGTCACTCTGGGGCCAACGTCCTGACTTTC

v_gene: TRBV7-9
j_gene: TRBJ1-4
abundance: many
d_gene: -
CDR3aa: CASSLGQGSEKLFF
CDR3nt: TGTGCCAGCAGCTTAGGGCAGGGGAGCGAAAAACTGTTTTTT

v_gene: TRBV19
j_gene: TRBJ1-5
abundance: -
d_gene: -
CDR3aa: CASSTLTGPFTPQHF
CDR3nt: TGTGCCAGTAGTACCTTGACAGGACCCTTTACGCCCCAGCATTTT

v_gene: TRBV19
j_gene: TRBJ2-1
abundance: few
d_gene: TRBD1
CDR3aa: CASSPSGTAYEQFF
CDR3nt: TGTGCCAGTAGTCCGTCCGGGACAGCCTATGAGCAGTTCTTC

v_gene: TRBV5-1
j_gene: TRBJ2-5
abundance: few
d_gene: TRBD1
CDR3aa: CASSRGQVGETQYF
CDR3nt: TGCGCCAGCAGCAGGGGACAGGTCGGGGAGACCCAGTACTTC

v_gene: TRBV10-3
j_gene: TRBJ1-1
abundance: many
d_gene: -
CDR3aa: CAISVGNTEAFF
CDR3nt: TGTGCCATCAGTGTGGGGAACACTGAAGCTTTCTTT

v_gene: TRBV28
j_gene: TRBJ2-5
abundance: few
d_gene: -
CDR3aa: CASRLTFLRGLQETQYF
CDR3nt: TGTGCCAGCAGGCTTACCTTTCTCAGGGGACTCCAAGAGACCCAGTACTTC

v_gene: TRBV7-9
j_gene: TRBJ2-4
abundance: many
d_gene: TRBD2
CDR3aa: CASSLGGTSGRSSRNIQYF
CDR3nt: TGTGCCAGCAGCTTAGGCGGGACTAGCGGGAGGTCTTCCAGAAACATTCAGTACTTC

v_gene: TRBV6-1
j_gene: TRBJ2-7
abundance: -
d_gene: TRBD2
CDR3aa: CASSEAWAGGYEQYF
CDR3nt: TGTGCCAGCAGTGAAGCCTGGGCGGGAGGATACGAGCAGTACTTC

v_gene: TRBV18
j_gene: TRBJ1-4
abundance: many
d_gene: -
CDR3aa: CASSLGSSGNEKLFF
CDR3nt: TGTGCCAGCTCACTCGGAAGCTCCGGGAATGAAAAACTGTTTTTT

v_gene: TRBV9
j_gene: TRBJ2-7
abundance: few
d_gene: -
CDR3aa: CASSVDTRTYEQYF
CDR3nt: TGTGCCAGCAGCGTAGACACCAGAACCTACGAGCAGTACTTC

v_gene: TRBV6-5
j_gene: TRBJ1-5
abundance: many
d_gene: TRBD1
CDR3aa: CATGQGETQPQHF
CDR3nt: TGTGCCACCGGACAGGGGGAAACTCAGCCCCAGCATTTT

v_gene: TRBV6-6
j_gene: TRBJ2-3
abundance: -
d_gene: TRBD2
CDR3aa: CASKDSGRAGTDTQYF
CDR3nt: TGTGCCAGCAAAGATAGCGGGAGGGCGGGCACAGATACGCAGTATTTT

v_gene: TRBV28
j_gene: TRBJ1-1
abundance: -
d_gene: -
CDR3aa: CASSLVGDTEAFF
CDR3nt: TGTGCCAGCAGTTTGGTGGGTGACACTGAAGCTTTCTTT

v_gene: TRBV29-1
j_gene: TRBJ2-7
abundance: -
d_gene: TRBD1
CDR3aa: CSARGQTYEQYF
CDR3nt: TGCAGCGCCCGGGGACAGACCTACGAGCAGTACTTC

v_gene: TRBV6-6
j_gene: TRBJ2-3
abundance: -
d_gene: -
CDR3aa: CASSGTFKTDTQYF
CDR3nt: TGTGCCAGCTCCGGGACGTTCAAGACAGATACGCAGTATTTT

v_gene: TRBV9
j_gene: TRBJ2-3
abundance: few
d_gene: -
CDR3aa: CASSVSQGRLVTDTQYF
CDR3nt: TGTGCCAGCAGCGTTTCGCAGGGTCGACTAGTGACAGATACGCAGTATTTT

v_gene: TRBV7-6
j_gene: TRBJ2-5
abundance: few
d_gene: TRBD2
CDR3aa: CASSLKKLAGGPETQYF
CDR3nt: TGTGCCAGCAGCTTAAAGAAACTAGCGGGAGGGCCTGAGACCCAGTACTTC

v_gene: TRBV6-6
j_gene: TRBJ1-5
abundance: many
d_gene: -
CDR3aa: CASTPGAGRQPQHF
CDR3nt: TGTGCCAGCACCCCGGGGGCAGGGAGGCAGCCCCAGCATTTT

v_gene: TRBV28
j_gene: TRBJ2-2
abundance: -
d_gene: TRBD2
CDR3aa: CASRFSGGNTGELFF
CDR3nt: TGTGCCAGCAGGTTTAGCGGGGGGAACACCGGGGAGCTGTTTTTT

v_gene: TRBV18
j_gene: TRBJ1-2
abundance: few
d_gene: TRBD1
CDR3aa: CASSPEGAGYGYTF
CDR3nt: TGTGCCAGCTCACCAGAGGGGGCTGGCTATGGCTACACCTTC